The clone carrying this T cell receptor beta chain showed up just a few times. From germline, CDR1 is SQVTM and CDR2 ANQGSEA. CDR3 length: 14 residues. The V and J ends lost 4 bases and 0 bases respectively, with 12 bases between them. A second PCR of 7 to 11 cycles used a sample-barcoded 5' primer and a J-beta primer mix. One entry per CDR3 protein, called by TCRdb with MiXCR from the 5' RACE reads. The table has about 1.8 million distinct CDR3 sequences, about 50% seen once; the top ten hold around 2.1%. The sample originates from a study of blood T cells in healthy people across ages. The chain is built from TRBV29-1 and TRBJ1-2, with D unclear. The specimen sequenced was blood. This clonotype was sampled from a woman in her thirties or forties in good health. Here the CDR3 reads CSVVGQTPNYGYTF. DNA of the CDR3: TGCAGCGTTGTAGGCCAGACCCCTAACTATGGCTACACCTTC.